One sample yielded the 20 T cell receptor beta chains listed below, sequenced in a study of blood T cell repertoires in COVID-19. TCRdb's table, derived via immunoSEQ multiplex PCR, lists solely in-frame clones and lacks some. Of a few hundred thousand clones listed, 70% to 90% are singletons. Sequencing was performed on peripheral blood. The receptors stem from a man aged 40-50 years with acute or convalescent COVID-19.

The genes are TRBV28 and TRBJ2-5, with 7 nucleotides matching TRBD1. CDR1 MDHEN and CDR2 SYDVKM come from the germline V gene. V was clipped by 5 bases and J by 5 bases; unmatched bases: 5. The CDR3 spans 13 residues. The CDR3 coding sequence is TGTGCCAGCAGTCATTTGACAGGGGAGACCCAGTACTTC. It yields the protein CASSHLTGETQYF.

This clone was detected only a few times. J is TRBJ2-6 and V is TRBV4-2, with TRBD1 matching over 7 bases. The V gene end was trimmed by 4 bases and the J gene end by 4 bases; junction bases not matched to a gene: 4. Germline V lookup: CDR1 LGHNA, CDR2 YNFKEQ. CDR3 length: 15 residues. Here the CDR3 DNA reads TGTGCCAGCAGCCTAGGGGGCGCCGGGGCCAACGTCCTGACTTTC. It codes for CASSLGGAGANVLTF.

The gene calls are TRBV28 and TRBJ2-7, with 12 bases matching TRBD2. The CDR3 loop spans 16 amino acids. With V trimmed by 7 bases and J by 0 bases, 7 bases remained unmatched. CDR1 is MDHEN, CDR2 SYDVKM, per germline. CDR3 coding DNA: TGTGCCAGCAACGCCCGGACTAGCGGGAACTCCTACGAGCAGTACTTC. It codes for CASNARTSGNSYEQYF.

This sequence joins TRBV3-1 (or the pseudogene TRBV3-2) and TRBJ2-5; 12 nucleotides line up with TRBD2. Germline values: CDR1 LGHDT, CDR2 YNNKEL (reference sequence). The CDR3 runs 17 residues. V shed 0 bases and J 5 bases; nucleotides not matched to a gene: 7. The CDR3 spells CASSQDVVTSGRETQYF. The CDR3 nucleotides are TGTGCCAGCAGCCAAGATGTCGTCACTAGCGGGAGGGAGACCCAGTACTTC.

This clone showed up just once. CDR3 nucleotide sequence: TGTGCCACGGGGACAGTAAACTCCTACGAGCAGTACTTC. Its protein is CATGTVNSYEQYF. V gene TRBV27 combines with J gene TRBJ2-7; TRBD1 matches 7 bases. CDR3 length: 13 amino acids. Germline trimming cut 10 bases from V and 0 bases from J; bases unmatched to any gene: 6. Germline loops: CDR1 MNHEY, CDR2 SMNVEV (reference sequence).

The chain recombines TRBV5-6 with TRBJ1-2; perhaps TRBD1 as D (6 bases). Germline V CDR1 and CDR2: SGHDT, YYEEEE. Trimming left V 5 bases short and J 1 base short, with 15 bases between. The CDR3 has 15 amino acids. The CDR3 is CASSSRQGLNYGYTF. The CDR3 DNA follows: TGTGCCAGCAGTTCGAGGCAGGGGCTTAACTATGGCTACACCTTC.

The chain combines TRBV6-1 with TRBJ2-5; 8 nucleotides agree with TRBD2. CDR3 length: 13 residues. Trimming took 2 bases from V and 5 from J; bases not matched to a gene: 1. The germline CDR1 and CDR2 sequences are MNHNS and SASEGT. CDR3 in amino acids: CASSESSGETQYF. CDR3 nucleotides: TGTGCCAGCAGTGAATCTAGCGGGGAGACCCAGTACTTC.

This sequence joins TRBV11-2 and TRBJ2-1; 10 nucleotides align to TRBD2. After removal of 3 bases from V and 9 bases from J, the junction contained 14 bases not matched to a gene. Germline CDR1 and CDR2: SGHAT and FQNNGV. The length of the CDR3 is 17 residues. The CDR3 nucleotides are TGTGCCAGCAGCTTGGAAAGCAGCGGGGGGGCCATCGGTGAGCAGTTCTTC. Translating gives CASSLESSGGAIGEQFF.

The gene calls are TRBV9 and TRBJ1-2; D gene uncertain. This CDR3 has 11 residues. V was trimmed by 4 bases and J by 6 bases, leaving 7 bases between them. CDR1 and CDR2 from the germline V gene are SGDLS and YYNGEE. This CDR3 reads CASSFQDGYTF. The CDR3 coding sequence is TGTGCCAGCAGCTTTCAGGATGGCTACACCTTC.

The V and J genes are TRBV19 and TRBJ2-5; maybe TRBD2 (5 bases). The CDR3 has 17 residues. Per the germline V gene, CDR1 is LNHDA and CDR2 is SQIVND (reference sequence). With 1 base removed from V and 4 bases from J, the gap between germline ends came to 19 bases. CDR3 loop: CASSIGSSGVLGETQYF. The CDR3 DNA is TGTGCCAGTAGTATAGGTTCTTCCGGGGTTCTAGGAGAGACCCAGTACTTC.

The genes are TRBV3-1 (or the pseudogene TRBV3-2) and TRBJ1-1; 7 bases are shared with TRBD1. The V gene end was trimmed by 0 bases and the J gene end by 1 base; junction bases not matched to a gene: 8. Germline-derived CDR1 and CDR2 are LGHDT and YNNKEL (reference sequence). CDR3 size: 17 residues. The CDR3 is CASSQEKNRGRNTEAFF. In DNA form, the CDR3 reads TGTGCCAGCAGCCAAGAAAAGAACAGGGGCAGGAACACTGAAGCTTTCTTT.

The chain employs TRBV28 and TRBJ1-4; maybe TRBD1 (5 bases). In germline, CDR1 is MDHEN, CDR2 SYDVKM. CDR3 length equals 15 residues. Trimming took 1 base from V and 10 from J, leaving 16 bases between them. DNA for the CDR3: TGTGCCAGCAGTTTATTTTCTGGCGGGGCAAGAAAACTGTTTTTT. Its translation: CASSLFSGGARKLFF. The entire variable domain, with the rest obtained from reference TRBV28 and TRBJ1-4, is as follows: DVKVTQSSRYLVKRTGEKVFLECVQDMDHENMFWYRQDPGLGLRLIYFSYDVKMKEKGDIPEGYSVSREKKERFSLILESASTNQTSMYLCASSLFSGGARKLFFGSGTQLSVL.

This sequence joins TRBV6-1 and TRBJ1-6, with D possibly matching TRBD1 (6 bases). Trimming stripped 3 bases from V and 8 bases from J, with 14 bases between. CDR1 and CDR2 (germline): MNHNS, SASEGT. This CDR3 spans 15 amino acids. DNA for the CDR3: TGTGCCAGCAGTGATAGGGGCAGGGGTGATTCACCCCTCCACTTT. It encodes CASSDRGRGDSPLHF.

The rearrangement links TRBV6-5 to TRBJ2-7; D gene unclear. Germline loops: CDR1 MNHEY, CDR2 SVGAGI. This CDR3 contains 15 residues. V shed 2 bases and J shed 0 bases, with 11 bases lying between them. CDR3 residues: CASSYGQAYSYEQYF. The DNA for the CDR3 is TGTGCCAGCAGTTACGGGCAGGCTTACTCCTACGAGCAGTACTTC.

The gene calls are TRBV6-6 and TRBJ2-1; 7 nucleotides line up with TRBD2. Germline trimming cut 4 bases from V and 5 bases from J; bases unmatched to any gene: 5. Germline-derived CDR1 and CDR2 are MNHNY and SVGAGI (reference sequence). The CDR3 length is 14 residues. The CDR3 region is CASSSQRDHNEQFF. DNA of the CDR3: TGTGCCAGCAGTTCCCAGCGGGACCACAATGAGCAGTTCTTC.

The chain has TRBV11-2 and TRBJ1-2, with 7 bases lining up with TRBD1. CDR3 length equals 13 residues. Unmatched junction bases numbered 3, after V lost 8 bases and J lost 0 bases. CDR1 is SGHAT, CDR2 FQNNGV, per germline. The DNA for the CDR3 is TGTGCCAGCCGACAGGGCCCTAACTATGGCTACACCTTC. Protein product: CASRQGPNYGYTF.

This rearrangement joins TRBV28 to TRBJ2-1, with TRBD1 identical over 8 bases. V lost 6 bases and J lost 5; bases outside the gene matches: 9. Germline CDR1 MDHEN, CDR2 SYDVKM. This CDR3 contains 15 residues. The CDR3 sequence is CASSSVRDRNNEQFF. CDR3 coding DNA: TGTGCCAGCAGCTCAGTTCGGGACAGGAACAATGAGCAGTTCTTC.

CDR3 sequence reads: CASSLKNRGYGYTF. DNA for the CDR3: TGTGCCAGCAGCTTGAAGAACAGGGGCTATGGCTACACCTTC. The chain links TRBV5-4 to TRBJ1-2; 7 bases map to TRBD1. The V gene end was trimmed by 1 base and the J gene end by 4 bases; junction bases not matched to a gene: 4. The germline gives CDR1 SGHNT, CDR2 YYREEE (reference sequence). The CDR3 is 14 amino acids.

The rearrangement links TRBV12-3 or TRBV12-4 to TRBJ2-1; D perhaps matches TRBD1 (6 bases). V was cut by 4 bases and J by 7 bases, with 8 bases left in between. This CDR3 region has 12 residues. CDR3 coding DNA: TGTGCCAGCAGTTCCAGGGGTAATGAGCAGTTCTTC. Translating gives CASSSRGNEQFF.

CDR3 nucleotide sequence: TGTGCCATCAGTGAGTCGAGCGGGGCGAAAGCTTTCTTT. Protein product: CAISESSGAKAFF. V gene TRBV10-3 combines with J gene TRBJ1-1; possible D gene TRBD1, 5 bases. This CDR3 is 13 amino acids long. Trimming removed 0 bases from V and 9 bases from J, with 11 bases in between. Germline V CDR1 and CDR2: ENHRY, SYGVKD.